The 6 T cell receptor beta chains in this list originate from one sample, sequenced in a study of blood T cell repertoires in COVID-19. Generated by immunoSEQ multiplex PCR, the TCRdb table keeps only in-frame clones and is missing some. The sample consists of around 270,000 clones, 85% to 90% of them appearing once. The specimen sequenced was peripheral blood. These receptors came from a man aged 35-49 years with acute or convalescent COVID-19.

The J gene is TRBJ2-7, the V gene TRBV10-3; D gene uncertain. Trimming removed 6 bases at V and 5 bases at J, with 14 bases between. The CDR3 has 13 residues. CDR1 is ENHRY and CDR2 is SYGVKD in the germline V gene. CDR3 sequence: CAISLLPNHEQYF. DNA for the CDR3: TGTGCCATCAGCCTACTACCAAACCACGAGCAGTACTTC.

The chain is built from TRBV7-2 and TRBJ1-6; 7 bases fit TRBD1. This CDR3 is built from 15 residues. V was clipped by 5 bases and J by 9 bases; unmatched bases: 10. Looked up from germline, CDR1 is SGHTA and CDR2 is FQGNSA. CDR3 DNA: TGTGCCAGCAGCCCGCGGACAGGAGAGGGTTCACCCCTCCACTTT. It is translated as CASSPRTGEGSPLHF.

The V gene is TRBV4-2, the J gene TRBJ1-2, with 8 bases fitting TRBD1. Unmatched junction bases numbered 5, after V lost 0 bases and J lost 5 bases. Germline CDR1 LGHNA, CDR2 YNFKEQ. The CDR3 extends over 15 amino acids. The CDR3 nucleotides are TGTGCCAGCAGCCAAGAAGGTACAGGGGGTTATGGCTACACCTTC. It encodes CASSQEGTGGYGYTF.

This chain connects TRBV11-2 to TRBJ2-4; 11 bases fit TRBD2. CDR1 is SGHAT, CDR2 FQNNGV, per germline. V was pared by 3 bases and J by 1 base, with 11 bases of the junction left unmatched. This CDR3 comprises 19 residues. The CDR3 here is CASSFPTSGDPLAKNIQYF. CDR3 nucleotide sequence: TGTGCCAGCAGCTTCCCGACTAGCGGGGACCCCTTGGCCAAAAACATTCAGTACTTC.

The V call is TRBV5-4, the J call TRBJ2-7; 7 bases match TRBD1. The J segment lost 4 bases and the V segment lost 4 bases, leaving 11 bases of the junction unmatched. The germline V gene encodes CDR1 SGHNT and CDR2 YYREEE (reference sequence). The CDR3 runs to 15 residues. The CDR3: CASSTPTGKEYEQYF. Written as DNA, the CDR3 is TGTGCCAGCAGCACCCCGACAGGGAAAGAGTACGAGCAGTACTTC.

The genes are TRBV11-2 and TRBJ2-3, with 8 nucleotides matching TRBD1. Germline CDR1 is SGHAT and CDR2 is FQNNGV. V lost 1 base to trimming and J lost 3 bases; unmatched junction nucleotides: 9. The CDR3 has 17 residues. The CDR3 region is CASSLGWTGRYTDTQYF. CDR3 coding DNA: TGTGCCAGCAGCTTAGGATGGACAGGGCGATATACAGATACGCAGTATTTT. Looking up the rest from reference TRBV11-2 and TRBJ2-3 gives the full variable domain: EAGVAQSPRYKIIEKRQSVAFWCNPISGHATLYWYQQILGQGPKLLIQFQNNGVVDDSQLPKDRFSAERLKGVDSTLKIQPAKLEDSAVYLCASSLGWTGRYTDTQYFGPGTRLTVL.